The present T cell receptor (beta chain) was sequenced within a study of T cell changes during pregnancy in multiple sclerosis. Here immunoSEQ multiplex PCR was the method, and the copy in TCRdb shows in-frame clones only, minus some. The data hold under 95,000 clones, with 75% to 95% observed a single time. Germline CDR1 reads SNHLY; CDR2 reads FYNNEI. The CDR3 runs 15 residues. Deletions cut 7 bases from V and 1 base from J, with 14 bases between. The sample holds one count of this clone. This TCR derives from a female donor with multiple sclerosis, enrolled in a pregnancy study. This specimen was CD4+ T cells from peripheral blood mononuclear cells, taken before pregnancy. The rearrangement joins TRBV2 to TRBJ2-1, with D perhaps matching TRBD2 (5 bases). CDR3 coding DNA: TGTGCCAGCACGGCCTACGGACTTTCCTACAATGAGCAGTTCTTC. Amino acids: CASTAYGLSYNEQFF.